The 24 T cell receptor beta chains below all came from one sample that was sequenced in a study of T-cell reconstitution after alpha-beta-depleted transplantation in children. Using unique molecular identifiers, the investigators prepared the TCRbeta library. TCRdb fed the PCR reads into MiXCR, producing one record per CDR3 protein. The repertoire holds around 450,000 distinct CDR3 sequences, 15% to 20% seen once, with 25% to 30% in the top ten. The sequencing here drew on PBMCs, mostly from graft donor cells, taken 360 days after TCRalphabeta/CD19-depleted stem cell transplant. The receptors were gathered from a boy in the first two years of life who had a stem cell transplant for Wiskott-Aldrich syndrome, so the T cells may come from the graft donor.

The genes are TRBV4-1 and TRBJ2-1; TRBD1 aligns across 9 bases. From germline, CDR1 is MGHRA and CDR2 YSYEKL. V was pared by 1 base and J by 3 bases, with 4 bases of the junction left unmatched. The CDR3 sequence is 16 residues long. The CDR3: CASSQGRDRVYNEQFF. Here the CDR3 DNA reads TGCGCCAGCAGCCAAGGCCGGGACAGGGTCTACAATGAGCAGTTCTTC.

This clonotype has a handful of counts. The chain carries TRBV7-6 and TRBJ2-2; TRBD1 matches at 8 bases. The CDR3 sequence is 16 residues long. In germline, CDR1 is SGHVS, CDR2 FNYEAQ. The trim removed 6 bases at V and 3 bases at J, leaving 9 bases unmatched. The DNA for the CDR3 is TGTGCCAGCAGTTTTACCGGGACAGGCTACACCGGGGAGCTGTTTTTT. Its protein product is CASSFTGTGYTGELFF.

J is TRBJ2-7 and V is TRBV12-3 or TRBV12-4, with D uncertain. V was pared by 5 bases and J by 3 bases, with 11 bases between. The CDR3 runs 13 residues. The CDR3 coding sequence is TGTGCCAGCAGTCCCGGACGGCACTACGAGCAGTACTTC. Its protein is CASSPGRHYEQYF.

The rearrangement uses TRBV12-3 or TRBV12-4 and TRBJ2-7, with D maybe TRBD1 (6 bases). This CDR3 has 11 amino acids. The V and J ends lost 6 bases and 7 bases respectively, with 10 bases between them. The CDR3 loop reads CASRYREEQYF. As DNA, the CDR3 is TGTGCCAGCAGATACAGGGAAGAGCAGTACTTC.

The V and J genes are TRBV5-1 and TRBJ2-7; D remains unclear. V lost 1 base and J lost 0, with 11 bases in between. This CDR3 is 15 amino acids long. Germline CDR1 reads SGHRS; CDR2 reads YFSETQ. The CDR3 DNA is TGCGCCAGCAGCTTGATTCTTGGGCTCTCCTACGAGCAGTACTTC. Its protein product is CASSLILGLSYEQYF.

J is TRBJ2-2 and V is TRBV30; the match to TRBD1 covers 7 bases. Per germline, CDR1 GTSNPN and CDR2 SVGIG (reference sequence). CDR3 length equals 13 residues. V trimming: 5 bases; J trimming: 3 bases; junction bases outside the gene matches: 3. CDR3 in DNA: TGTGCCTGGGGACAGGTCCACACCGGGGAGCTGTTTTTT. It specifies CAWGQVHTGELFF.

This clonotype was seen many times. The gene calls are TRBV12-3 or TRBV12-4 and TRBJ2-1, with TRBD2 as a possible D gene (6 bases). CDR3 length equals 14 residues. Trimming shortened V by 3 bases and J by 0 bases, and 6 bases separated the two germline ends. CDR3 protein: CASSFGSSYNEQFF. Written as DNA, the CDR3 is TGTGCCAGCAGTTTCGGGAGCTCCTACAATGAGCAGTTCTTC.

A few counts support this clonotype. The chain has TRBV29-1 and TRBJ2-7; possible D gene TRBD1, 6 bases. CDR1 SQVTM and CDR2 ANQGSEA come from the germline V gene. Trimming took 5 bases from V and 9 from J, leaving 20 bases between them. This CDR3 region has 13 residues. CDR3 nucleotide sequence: TGCAGCGTTATGACAGGACCCTCGGGCGGGCAGTACTTC. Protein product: CSVMTGPSGGQYF.

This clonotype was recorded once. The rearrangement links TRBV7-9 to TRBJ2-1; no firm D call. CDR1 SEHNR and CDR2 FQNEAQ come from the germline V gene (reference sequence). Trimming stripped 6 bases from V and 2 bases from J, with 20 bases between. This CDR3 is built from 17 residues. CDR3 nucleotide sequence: TGTGCCAGCAGTTTACGCTTTGGGCGGCTGACCTACAATGAGCAGTTCTTC. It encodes CASSLRFGRLTYNEQFF.

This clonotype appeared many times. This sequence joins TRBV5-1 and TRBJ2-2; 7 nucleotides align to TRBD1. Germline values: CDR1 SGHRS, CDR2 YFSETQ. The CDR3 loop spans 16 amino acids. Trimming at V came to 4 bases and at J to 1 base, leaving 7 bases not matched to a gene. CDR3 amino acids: CASSLPGTVNTGELFF. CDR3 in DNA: TGCGCCAGCAGCCTTCCCGGGACAGTGAACACCGGGGAGCTGTTTTTT.

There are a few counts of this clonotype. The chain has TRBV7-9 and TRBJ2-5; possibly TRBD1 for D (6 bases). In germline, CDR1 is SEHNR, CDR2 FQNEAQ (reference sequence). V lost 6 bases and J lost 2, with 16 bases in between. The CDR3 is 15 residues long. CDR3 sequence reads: CASSHTRTVQETQYF. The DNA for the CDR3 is TGTGCCAGCAGTCACACACGGACAGTTCAAGAGACCCAGTACTTC.

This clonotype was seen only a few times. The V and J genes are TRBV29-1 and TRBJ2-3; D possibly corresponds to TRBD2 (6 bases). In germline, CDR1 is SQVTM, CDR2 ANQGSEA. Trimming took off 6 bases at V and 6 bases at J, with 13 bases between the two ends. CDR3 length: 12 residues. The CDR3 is CSVGGPGDTQYF. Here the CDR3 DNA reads TGCAGCGTCGGAGGGCCAGGGGATACGCAGTATTTT.

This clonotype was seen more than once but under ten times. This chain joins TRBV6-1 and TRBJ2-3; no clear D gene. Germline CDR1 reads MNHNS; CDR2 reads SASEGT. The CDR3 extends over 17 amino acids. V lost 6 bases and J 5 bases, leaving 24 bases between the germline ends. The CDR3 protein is CASSPRLTYRTVDTQYF. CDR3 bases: TGTGCCAGCAGCCCGAGACTGACTTATCGCACCGTAGATACGCAGTATTTT.

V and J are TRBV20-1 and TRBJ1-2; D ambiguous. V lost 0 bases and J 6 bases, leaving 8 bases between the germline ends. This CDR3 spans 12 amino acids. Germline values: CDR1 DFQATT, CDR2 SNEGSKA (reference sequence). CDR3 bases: TGCAGTGCTAGAGATCGGCGGGATGGCTACACCTTC. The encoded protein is CSARDRRDGYTF.

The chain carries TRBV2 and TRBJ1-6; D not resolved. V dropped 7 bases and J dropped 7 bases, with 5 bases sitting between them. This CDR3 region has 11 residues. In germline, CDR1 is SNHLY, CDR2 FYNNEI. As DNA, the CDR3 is TGTGCCAGCAACCAAAATTCACCCCTCCACTTT. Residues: CASNQNSPLHF.

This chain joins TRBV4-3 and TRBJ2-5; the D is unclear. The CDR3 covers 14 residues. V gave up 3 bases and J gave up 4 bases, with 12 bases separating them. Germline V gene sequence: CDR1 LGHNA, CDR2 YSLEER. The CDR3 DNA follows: TGCGCCAGCAGCCACTTCCAACGGTCAGAGACCCAGTACTTC. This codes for CASSHFQRSETQYF.

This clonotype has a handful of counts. CDR3: CATSDPIAGASYNEQFF. The CDR3 DNA sequence: TGTGCCACCAGTGATCCTATAGCGGGAGCCTCCTACAATGAGCAGTTCTTC. The chain recombines TRBV24-1 with TRBJ2-1; 9 bases line up with TRBD2. J was trimmed by 0 bases and V by 3 bases; bases with no gene match: 5. The CDR3 consists of 17 residues. Germline V gene sequence: CDR1 KGHDR, CDR2 SFDVKD.

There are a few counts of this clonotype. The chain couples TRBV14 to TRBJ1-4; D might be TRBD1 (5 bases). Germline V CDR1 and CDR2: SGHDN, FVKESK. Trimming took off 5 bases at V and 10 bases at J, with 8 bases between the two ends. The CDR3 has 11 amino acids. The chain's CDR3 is CASSGGRKLFF. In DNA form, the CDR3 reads TGTGCCAGCAGCGGGGGGAGAAAACTGTTTTTT.

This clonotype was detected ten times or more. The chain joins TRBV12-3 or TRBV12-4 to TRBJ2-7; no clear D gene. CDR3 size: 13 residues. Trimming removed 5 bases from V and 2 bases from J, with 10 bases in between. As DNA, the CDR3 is TGTGCCAGCAGTACACTTACCCCCTACGAGCAGTACTTC. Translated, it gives CASSTLTPYEQYF.

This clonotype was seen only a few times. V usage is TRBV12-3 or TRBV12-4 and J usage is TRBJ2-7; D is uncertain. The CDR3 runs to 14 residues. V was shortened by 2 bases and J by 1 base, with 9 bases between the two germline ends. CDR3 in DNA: TGTGCCAGCAGTTTAAGGGTTGGGTCCTACGAGCAGTACTTC. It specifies CASSLRVGSYEQYF.

The CDR3 loop reads CASSFSPATGKQFF. The CDR3 DNA is TGTGCCAGCAGTTTCTCCCCCGCGACAGGGAAGCAGTTCTTC. The V gene is TRBV28, the J gene TRBJ2-1, with TRBD1 matching over 7 bases. The CDR3 extends over 14 amino acids. Germline V CDR1 and CDR2: MDHEN, SYDVKM. V was pared by 3 bases and J by 11 bases, with 10 bases of the junction left unmatched.

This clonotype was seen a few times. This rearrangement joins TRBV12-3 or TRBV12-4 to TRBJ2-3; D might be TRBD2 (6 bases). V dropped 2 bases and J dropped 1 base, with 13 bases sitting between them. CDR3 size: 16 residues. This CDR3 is CASSLLRRAGTDTQYF. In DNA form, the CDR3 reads TGTGCCAGCAGTTTATTGCGGAGGGCTGGCACAGATACGCAGTATTTT.

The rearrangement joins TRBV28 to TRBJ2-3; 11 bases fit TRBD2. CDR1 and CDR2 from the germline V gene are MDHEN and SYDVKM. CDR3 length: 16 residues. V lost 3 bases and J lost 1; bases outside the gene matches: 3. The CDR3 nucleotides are TGTGCCAGCAGTTTCCCACTAGCGGGAGGCACAGATACGCAGTATTTT. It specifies CASSFPLAGGTDTQYF.

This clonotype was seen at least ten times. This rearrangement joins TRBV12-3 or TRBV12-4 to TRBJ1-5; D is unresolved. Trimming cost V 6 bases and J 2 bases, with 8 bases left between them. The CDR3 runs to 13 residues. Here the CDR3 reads CASSLSGNQPQHF. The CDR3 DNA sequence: TGTGCCAGCAGCCTGTCAGGCAATCAGCCCCAGCATTTT.